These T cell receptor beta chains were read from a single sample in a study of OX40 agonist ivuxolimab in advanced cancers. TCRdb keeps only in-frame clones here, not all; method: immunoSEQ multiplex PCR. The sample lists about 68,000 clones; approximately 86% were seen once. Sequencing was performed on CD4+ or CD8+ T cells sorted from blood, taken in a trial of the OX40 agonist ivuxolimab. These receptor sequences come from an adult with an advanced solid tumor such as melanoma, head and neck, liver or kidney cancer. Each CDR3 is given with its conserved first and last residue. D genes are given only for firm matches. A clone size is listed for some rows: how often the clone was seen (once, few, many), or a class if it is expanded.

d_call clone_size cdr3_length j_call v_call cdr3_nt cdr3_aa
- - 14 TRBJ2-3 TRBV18 TGTGCCAGCTCACCGATTGCGGGAAGGGATACGCAGTATTTT CASSPIAGRDTQYF
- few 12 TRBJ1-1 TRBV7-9 TGTGCCAGCAGCCAGATGAACACTGAAGCTTTCTTT CASSQMNTEAFF
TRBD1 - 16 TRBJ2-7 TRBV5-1 TGCGCCAGCACACACACCGCCGGGACAGGGGTCCACGAGCAGTACTTC CASTHTAGTGVHEQYF
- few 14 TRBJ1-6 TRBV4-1 TGCGCCAGCAGCCAAGATGGCAGGGATTCACCCCTCCACTTT CASSQDGRDSPLHF
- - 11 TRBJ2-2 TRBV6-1 TGTGCCAGCAGGTTAACCGGGGAGCTGTTTTTT CASRLTGELFF
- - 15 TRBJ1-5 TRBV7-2 TGTGCCAGCAGCTCTGGCCGGGGAGGCTATCAGCCCCAGCATTTT CASSSGRGGYQPQHF
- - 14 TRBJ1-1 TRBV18 TGTGCCAGCTCACCACCGGGGTGGGCCACTGAAGCTTTCTTT CASSPPGWATEAFF
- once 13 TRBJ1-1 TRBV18 TGTGCCAGCTCACCACAAGGGCCGACTGAAGCTTTCTTT CASSPQGPTEAFF
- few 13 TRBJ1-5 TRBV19 TGTGCCAGGACCCAGGGCGGCAATCAGCCCCAGCATTTT CARTQGGNQPQHF
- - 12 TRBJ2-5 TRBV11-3 TGTGCCAGCAGCTTAACAGGAGAGACCCAGTACTTC CASSLTGETQYF
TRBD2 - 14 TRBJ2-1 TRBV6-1 TGTGCCAGCAGTGATGCGGGAGGGCCGGATGAGCAGTTCTTC CASSDAGGPDEQFF
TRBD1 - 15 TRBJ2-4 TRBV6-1 TGTGCCAGCACCCCGGGACAGATAGCCAAAAACATTCAGTACTTC CASTPGQIAKNIQYF
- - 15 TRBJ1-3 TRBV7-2 TGTGCCAGCAGCGGCAACAGGGTTTCTGGAAACACCATATATTTT CASSGNRVSGNTIYF
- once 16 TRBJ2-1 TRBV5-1 TGCGCCAGCAGCTTGGCCCTTGCGGAGGCCTACAATGAGCAGTTCTTC CASSLALAEAYNEQFF
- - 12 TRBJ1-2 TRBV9 TGTGCCAGCAGCCCCGCGGGGTATGGCTACACCTTC CASSPAGYGYTF
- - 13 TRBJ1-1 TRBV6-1 TGTGCCAGCAGCTCAAAGGAGAACACTGAAGCTTTCTTT CASSSKENTEAFF
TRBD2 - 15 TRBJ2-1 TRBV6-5 TGTGCCAGCAGTTCCTCTAGCGGGAGTACATATGAGCAGTTCTTC CASSSSSGSTYEQFF
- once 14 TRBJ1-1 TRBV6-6 TGTGCCAGCAGTTACTTGGCGGGGAACACTGAAGCTTTCTTT CASSYLAGNTEAFF
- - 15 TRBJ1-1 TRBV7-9 TGTGCCAGCAGCTTAGAAGACAGAATGAACACTGAAGCTTTCTTT CASSLEDRMNTEAFF
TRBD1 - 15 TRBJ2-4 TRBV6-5 TGTGCCACCGGACAGGGAAGGGGTGGCAAAAACATTCAGTACTTC CATGQGRGGKNIQYF
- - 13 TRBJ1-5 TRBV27 TGTGCCAGCAGTCTCCACAGGGATCAGCCCCAGCATTTT CASSLHRDQPQHF
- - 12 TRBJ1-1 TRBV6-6 TGTGCCAGCAGTTACGGCCGGGCTGAAGCTTTCTTT CASSYGRAEAFF
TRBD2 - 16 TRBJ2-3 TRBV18 TGTGCCAGCTCACGCAATCTAGCGGGAGGTGGAGATACGCAGTATTTT CASSRNLAGGGDTQYF
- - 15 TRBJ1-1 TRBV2 TGTGCCAGCACCCCCCTAGGGAGAACGAACACTGAAGCTTTCTTT CASTPLGRTNTEAFF
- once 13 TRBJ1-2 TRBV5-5 TGTGCCAGCAGCTTGGTGACCGTAGATGGCTACACCTTC CASSLVTVDGYTF
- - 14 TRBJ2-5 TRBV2 TGTGCCAGCAGTGAACGCCAGTTACAAGAGACCCAGTACTTC CASSERQLQETQYF
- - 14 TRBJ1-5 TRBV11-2 TGTGCCAGCAGCTTAAGGCCAGAGAGTCAGCCCCAGCATTTT CASSLRPESQPQHF
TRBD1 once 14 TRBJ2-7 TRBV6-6 TGTGCCAGCAGTTCCTACCAGACAGGGGGTGAGCAGTACTTC CASSSYQTGGEQYF
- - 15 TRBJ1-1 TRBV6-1 TGTGCCAGCAGTGAAGCCTGGCGGGGGCCCCGTGAAGCTTTCTTT CASSEAWRGPREAFF
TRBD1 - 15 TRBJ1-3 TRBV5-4 TGTGCCAGCAGCTCCGCCGGGACAGTGAGAAACACCATATATTTT CASSSAGTVRNTIYF
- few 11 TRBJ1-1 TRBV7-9 TGTGCCAGCAACCCGGGGTATGAAGCTTTCTTT CASNPGYEAFF
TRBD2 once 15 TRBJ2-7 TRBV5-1 TGCGCCAGCAGCGCCTCTCCGCGGGAGGCCTACGAGCAGTACTTC CASSASPREAYEQYF
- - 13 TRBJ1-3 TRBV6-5 TGTGCCAGCAGGCTCACCTCTGGAAACACCATATATTTT CASRLTSGNTIYF
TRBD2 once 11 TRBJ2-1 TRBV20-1 TGCAGGGGTTCTAGCGGTAATGAGCAGTTCTTC CRGSSGNEQFF
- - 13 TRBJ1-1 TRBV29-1 TGCAGCGTTGTGGGCAGTGCGGGCACTGAAGCTTTCTTT CSVVGSAGTEAFF